What follows are 21 T cell receptor beta chains derived from one specimen sequenced in a study of human T cells and chemical hapten exposure (dated by TCRdb to 2020 to 2023). The method was RACE. The sequencer was a NextSeq 500. TCRdb trimmed the raw reads at Q25, called clones with MiXCR and kept productive beta chains. Rows with one shared CDR3 protein collapse into an entry with the most common genes and DNA. The sample contains about 85,000 distinct CDR3 sequences, 8.5% of them found a single time. The biggest ten clones account for 2% to 3% of the sample. The sample's time point label, decoded: pre-sensitization, week 0. The sample's treatment or condition label, in plain terms: therapeutic diphenylcyclopropenone sensitization with weekly scalp DPC. This material consisted of whole blood, taken in connection with sensitization to the hapten diphenylcyclopropenone (DPC). These TCRs come from a man aged 40-50 years with alopecia areata. Some clones in this sample may be carry-over from other donors' samples.

This sequence joins TRBV4-3 and TRBJ2-2; 9 positions agree with TRBD1. CDR3 length: 16 residues. The germline CDR1 and CDR2 sequences are LGHNA and YSLEER. With V trimmed by 6 bases and J by 0 bases, 5 bases remained unmatched. In DNA form, the CDR3 reads TGCGCCAGCAGTCGGCGGACAGGGGCGAACACCGGGGAGCTGTTTTTT. It yields the protein CASSRRTGANTGELFF.

Of note for this clonotype: Since a much larger clone is just one base distant, this may be a read error. The CDR3 DNA reads as TGTGCCAGCAGCGATGGAGCAGATACGCAGTATTTT. Translating it yields CASSDGADTQYF. This chain connects TRBV7-3 to TRBJ2-3; D remains ambiguous. This CDR3 contains 12 residues. V was pared by 5 bases and J by 4 bases, with 7 bases between. Germline loops: CDR1 SGHTA, CDR2 FQGTGA.

This clonotype came up many times. The J gene is TRBJ2-7, the V gene TRBV10-3; TRBD1 agrees at 9 bases. The CDR3 sequence is 13 residues long. Germline CDR1 and CDR2: ENHRY and SYGVKD. V lost 8 bases and J lost 2; bases outside the gene matches: 4. The CDR3 is CAISDRGAYEQYF. The CDR3 coding sequence is TGTGCCATCTCCGACAGGGGGGCCTACGAGCAGTACTTC.

CDR3 in amino acids: CASSSNEQFF. CDR3 in DNA: TGTGCCAGCAGCTCCAATGAGCAGTTCTTC. V and J are TRBV11-2 and TRBJ2-1; no reliable D call. Trimming removed 4 bases at V and 6 bases at J, with 1 base between. The CDR3 runs to 10 residues. Looked up from germline, CDR1 is SGHAT and CDR2 is FQNNGV. Full variable domain (rest looked up from reference TRBV11-2 and TRBJ2-1): EAGVAQSPRYKIIEKRQSVAFWCNPISGHATLYWYQQILGQGPKLLIQFQNNGVVDDSQLPKDRFSAERLKGVDSTLKIQPAKLEDSAVYLCASSSNEQFFGPGTRLTVL.

This clonotype appeared many times. The chain joins TRBV2 to TRBJ2-7; TRBD2 is a possible D gene (7 bases). V shed 8 bases and J shed 7 bases, with 12 bases lying between them. CDR1 and CDR2 from the germline V gene are SNHLY and FYNNEI. CDR3 size: 11 residues. Written as DNA, the CDR3 is TGTGCCAGCGGAAGGGGGGGGGAGCAGTACTTC. It specifies CASGRGGEQYF.

This clonotype came up many times. The chain is built from TRBV7-2 and TRBJ2-5; 10 bases match TRBD2. The junction had 9 bases not matched to a gene; V was cut back by 5 bases and J by 3 bases. The CDR3 totals 16 residues. Germline V gene sequence: CDR1 SGHTA, CDR2 FQGNSA. DNA of the CDR3: TGTGCCAGCAGCCACGGACTAGCGGAGCTGAAAGAGACCCAGTACTTC. This encodes CASSHGLAELKETQYF. The full variable domain, in which reference TRBV7-2 and TRBJ2-5 provide the parts outside the CDR3, is GAGVSQSPSNKVTEKGKDVELRCDPISGHTALYWYRQSLGQGLEFLIYFQGNSAPDKSGLPSDRFSAERTGGSVSTLTIQRTQQEDSAVYLCASSHGLAELKETQYFGPGTRLLVL.

This clonotype was seen more than once but under ten times. The rearrangement joins TRBV21-1 to TRBJ2-7; the table's D call TRBD1 went unverified against the DNA. TRBV21-1 is annotated as a pseudogene. This CDR3 has 16 residues. The CDR3 loop reads CASSKSPGVGGYEQYF. The DNA of the CDR3 is TGTGCCAGCAGCAAATCACCCGGGGTTGGGGGCTACGAGCAGTACTTC.

The chain is built from TRBV6-2 or TRBV6-3 and TRBJ2-7, with 8 positions matching TRBD2. After removal of 2 bases from V and 6 bases from J, the junction contained 12 bases not matched to a gene. Germline V CDR1 and CDR2: MNHEY, SVGEGT. This CDR3 comprises 16 residues. The CDR3 sequence: CASSYVGSGNPGEQYV. CDR3 DNA sequence: TGTGCCAGCAGTTACGTCGGTAGCGGGAACCCCGGCGAGCAGTACGTC.

This clonotype was seen only a few times. The chain recombines TRBV6-5 with TRBJ1-6, with D unclear. CDR3 size: 13 residues. V was trimmed by 0 bases and J by 10 bases, leaving 7 bases between them. Germline CDR1 MNHEY, CDR2 SVGAGI. The CDR3 DNA follows: TGTGCCAGCAGTTACTCGATAGAATCACCCCTCCACTTT. Amino acids: CASSYSIESPLHF.

This clonotype was seen a handful of times. The chain couples TRBV24-1 to TRBJ2-1; 8 bases fit TRBD2. V lost 5 bases, J lost 7 bases, and 9 bases stayed unmatched. Germline-derived CDR1 and CDR2 are KGHDR and SFDVKD. This CDR3 is built from 15 residues. The CDR3 here is CATSAGRAVGNEQFF. In nucleotides, the CDR3 is TGTGCCACCAGTGCCGGGAGGGCCGTCGGAAATGAGCAGTTCTTC.

This clonotype occurred a few times. This rearrangement joins TRBV12-3 or TRBV12-4 to TRBJ2-1; D is ambiguous. This CDR3 comprises 12 residues. The ends were cut back, 6 bases at V and 10 bases at J, with 13 bases in the middle. This CDR3 is CASSNLWTEQFF. The CDR3 nucleotides read TGTGCCAGCAGCAATCTCTGGACGGAGCAGTTCTTC.

V gene TRBV2 combines with J gene TRBJ2-7; 9 positions agree with TRBD1. CDR3 length: 13 amino acids. Germline CDR1 and CDR2: SNHLY and FYNNEI. The V and J ends lost 4 bases and 5 bases, in that order; junction bases with no gene match: 3. In DNA form, the CDR3 reads TGTGCCAGCAGTGGGGACAGGGCCCACGAGCAGTACGTC. Amino acid sequence: CASSGDRAHEQYV.

The chain carries TRBV18 and TRBJ2-5; 7 nucleotides line up with TRBD2. After removal of 3 bases from V and 1 base from J, the junction contained 5 bases not matched to a gene. Germline values: CDR1 KGHSH, CDR2 LQKENI. The CDR3 is 15 residues long. CDR3 in amino acids: CASSPLPSGQETQYF. CDR3 coding DNA: TGTGCCAGCTCACCTCTCCCTAGCGGCCAAGAGACCCAGTACTTC.

Ten or more counts support this clonotype. The CDR3 nucleotides read TGTGCCACCAGTGATCGACTAGCGGAGAAACCCACAGATACGCAGTATTTT. It encodes CATSDRLAEKPTDTQYF. The chain uses TRBV24-1 and TRBJ2-3, with 9 bases matching TRBD2. V dropped 3 bases and J dropped 2; count of bases not matched to a gene: 8. The length of the CDR3 is 17 residues. The germline CDR1 and CDR2 sequences are KGHDR and SFDVKD.

This clonotype appeared a few times. This chain uses TRBV29-1 with TRBJ1-1; weak D call: TRBD1 (5 bases). The CDR3 sequence is 12 residues long. Germline V gene lookup returns CDR1 SQVTM and CDR2 ANQGSEA. Trimming shortened V by 4 bases and J by 3 bases, and 9 bases separated the two germline ends. The CDR3 is CSVGQSDTEAFF. For the CDR3, the DNA is TGCAGCGTTGGACAGTCGGACACTGAAGCTTTCTTT.

This clonotype was detected ten times or more. The chain links TRBV5-1 to TRBJ1-4, with TRBD1 matching over 10 bases. The CDR3 has 14 residues. CDR1 is SGHRS and CDR2 is YFSETQ in the germline V gene. Unmatched junction bases numbered 7, after V lost 6 bases and J lost 8 bases. The CDR3 sequence is CASTSGTGDEKLFF. CDR3 sequence (DNA): TGCGCCAGCACTTCCGGGACAGGGGACGAAAAACTGTTTTTT.

This clonotype was counted only a few times. The V gene is TRBV4-1, the J gene TRBJ2-7; no definite D call. This CDR3 comprises 13 residues. CDR1 is MGHRA and CDR2 is YSYEKL in the germline V gene. The V gene lost 1 base and the J gene lost 4 bases, with 8 bases spanning the gap. CDR3 nucleotide sequence: TGCGCCAGCAGCCAAGGCGGCGGATACGAGCAGTACGTC. Its translation: CASSQGGGYEQYV.

This clonotype was observed a handful of times. This chain uses TRBV5-1 with TRBJ2-7, with 8 bases that match TRBD1. Unmatched junction bases numbered 4, after V lost 0 bases and J lost 2 bases. This CDR3 contains 15 residues. Germline values: CDR1 SGHRS, CDR2 YFSETQ. CDR3 residues: CASSLEPTGAYEQYV. Written as DNA, the CDR3 is TGCGCCAGCAGCTTGGAGCCGACAGGGGCCTACGAGCAGTACGTC.

This clonotype was found many times. The chain couples TRBV29-1 to TRBJ2-7; TRBD1 is a possible D gene (6 bases). Germline V gene lookup returns CDR1 SQVTM and CDR2 ANQGSEA. Trimming shortened V by 4 bases and J by 6 bases, and 13 bases separated the two germline ends. The CDR3 covers 12 residues. CDR3 coding DNA: TGCAGCGTTGCCAGTCAGGGGACCGAGCAGTACTTC. It translates to CSVASQGTEQYF.

The sample holds a few counts of this clonotype. The chain links TRBV7-9 to TRBJ2-1; 10 bases map to TRBD2. Trimming cost V 0 bases and J 9 bases; bases outside gene matches: 14. The CDR3 has 18 amino acids. Per the germline V gene, CDR1 is SEHNR and CDR2 is FQNEAQ (reference sequence). DNA of the CDR3: TGTGCCAGCAGCTTAGCGGGTTTTCCAAGCGGGAGGGCCAGTGAGCAGTTCTTC. This translates into CASSLAGFPSGRASEQFF.

This clonotype was counted many times. This chain uses TRBV6-5 with TRBJ2-1; D is ambiguous. The length of the CDR3 is 12 residues. The V end was cut by 0 bases, the J end by 10 bases, with 7 bases between. Germline CDR1 and CDR2: MNHEY and SVGAGI. The CDR3 DNA is TGTGCCAGCAGTTACTCAATGAGGGAGCAGTTCTTC. Protein: CASSYSMREQFF.